The clone carrying this TCR beta chain was seen only a few times. Its antigen remains unknown. The data belong to a study of T cell responses to AZD1222 COVID-19 vaccine. Regarding the study as a whole: Females outnumbered males among donors, who were mostly white British; clonal diversity was possibly underestimated. Regions 160-218 and 743-854 held dominance among vaccine-associated CD4 TCRs, which spanned spike.

The V and J ends lost 0 bases and 7 bases respectively, with 10 bases between them. This CDR3 comprises 13 residues. CDR1 is SGHNT, CDR2 YYREEE, per germline (reference sequence). Method: immunoSEQ multiplex PCR; TCRdb's copy keeps in-frame clones and lacks some. The data contain about 140,000 clones, about 92% of them seen just once; the ten biggest clones take up less than 2.5%. This chain connects TRBV5-4 to TRBJ2-5, with no clear D. The input for sequencing was peripheral blood, taken on day 0 of AZD1222 vaccination. The TCR originated in an adult in good health. DNA for the CDR3: TGTGCCAGCAGCTTGGATGGCCAGGCGACCCAGTACTTC. Residues: CASSLDGQATQYF.